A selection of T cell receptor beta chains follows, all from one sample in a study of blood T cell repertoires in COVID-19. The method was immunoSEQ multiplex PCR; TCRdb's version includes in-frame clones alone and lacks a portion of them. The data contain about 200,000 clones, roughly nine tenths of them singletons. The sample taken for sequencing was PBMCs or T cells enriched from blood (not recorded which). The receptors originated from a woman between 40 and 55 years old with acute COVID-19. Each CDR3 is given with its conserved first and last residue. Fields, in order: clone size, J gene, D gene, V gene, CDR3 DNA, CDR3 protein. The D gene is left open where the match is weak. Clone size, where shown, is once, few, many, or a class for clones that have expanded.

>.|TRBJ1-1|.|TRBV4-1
TGCGCCAGCAGCCAAGATCCAGGGGAAACCTCAGAAGCTTTCTTT
CASSQDPGETSEAFF
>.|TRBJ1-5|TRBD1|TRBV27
TGTGCCAGCAGTTTAACAGGGGTGGGCAATCAGCCCCAGCATTTT
CASSLTGVGNQPQHF
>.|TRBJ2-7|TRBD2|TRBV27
TGTGCCAGCAGTTTCGGGGGGGCTTCCTACGAGCAGTACTTC
CASSFGGASYEQYF
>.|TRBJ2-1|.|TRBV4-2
TGTGCCAGCAGCCAAGGTAGCACAGGCAATGAGCAGTTCTTC
CASSQGSTGNEQFF
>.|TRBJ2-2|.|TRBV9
TGTGCCAGCAGCGCCGACACTAACACCGGGGAGCTGTTTTTT
CASSADTNTGELFF
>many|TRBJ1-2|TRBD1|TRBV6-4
TGTGCCAGCAGTGACGCCGAAGGGACAGGGGGCTTGGAAGGCTACACCTTC
CASSDAEGTGGLEGYTF
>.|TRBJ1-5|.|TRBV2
TGTGCCAGCTGCCGGGACACGGGAGGGACAAGCAATCAGCCCCAGCATTTT
CASCRDTGGTSNQPQHF
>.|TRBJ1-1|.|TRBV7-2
TGTGCCAGCAGCTTGGAGGACAGTGGGGGTACTGAAGCTTTCTTT
CASSLEDSGGTEAFF
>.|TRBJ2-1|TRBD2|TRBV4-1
TGCGCCAGCAGCCTCTCTACTAGCGGGAGGAGACATGAGCAGTTCTTC
CASSLSTSGRRHEQFF
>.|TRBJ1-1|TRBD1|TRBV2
TGTGCCAGCAGAGGAACCGGGACAGGGAACACTGAAGCTTTCTTT
CASRGTGTGNTEAFF
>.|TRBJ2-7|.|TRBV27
TGTGCCAGCAGTTTATCTTCCAGTTTCTCCTACGAGCAGTACTTC
CASSLSSSFSYEQYF
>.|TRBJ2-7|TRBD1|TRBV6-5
TGTGCCAGCAGTACCGGACAGGGGGGTAGCTACGAGCAGTACTTC
CASSTGQGGSYEQYF
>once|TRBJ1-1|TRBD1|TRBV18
TGTGCCAGTCAGACAGGGCTGACTGAAGCTTTCTTT
CASQTGLTEAFF
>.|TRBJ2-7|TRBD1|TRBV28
TGTGCCAGCAGCCAGGGGGCGCATCTGTACTTC
CASSQGAHLYF
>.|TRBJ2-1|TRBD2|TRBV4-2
TGTGCCAGCAGCCAAGATGCTCAGCGGGAGCACAATGAGCAGTTCTTC
CASSQDAQREHNEQFF
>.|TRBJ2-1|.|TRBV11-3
TGTGCCAGCAGCGTCGGAGTAAGCAATGAGCAGTTCTTC
CASSVGVSNEQFF
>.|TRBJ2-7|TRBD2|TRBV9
TGTGCCAGCAGCGCCAGCGGGAGGGGGAGCGACGAGCAGTACTTC
CASSASGRGSDEQYF
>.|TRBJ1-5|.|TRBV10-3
TGTGCCGCCTCACAGGGAAGCGACAATCAGCCCCAGCATTTT
CAASQGSDNQPQHF
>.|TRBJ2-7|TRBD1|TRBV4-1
TGCGCCAGCAGCCAAGACGGGGACAGGGGGTTAGAAGAGCAGTACTTC
CASSQDGDRGLEEQYF
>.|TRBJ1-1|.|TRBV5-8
TGTGCCAGCAGACTGACAGGCAACACTGAAGCTTTCTTT
CASRLTGNTEAFF
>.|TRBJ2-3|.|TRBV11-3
TGTGCCAGCAGCTTAGGGGAGGAGGGCACAGATACGCAGTATTTT
CASSLGEEGTDTQYF
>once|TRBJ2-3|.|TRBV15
TGTGCCACCAGCAGAGACCCGGGGGCAGATACGCAGTATTTT
CATSRDPGADTQYF
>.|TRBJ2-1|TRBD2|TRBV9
TGTGCCAGCAGCTTTTCGGCCGGGGGGGCCGACGAGCAGTTCTTC
CASSFSAGGADEQFF
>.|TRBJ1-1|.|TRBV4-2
TGTGCCAGCAGCCAAACGAGCCTCATGAACACTGAAGCTTTCTTT
CASSQTSLMNTEAFF
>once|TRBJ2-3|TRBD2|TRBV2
TGTGCCAGCAGTGAAGCGGGACTAGCGGGGTCCTCAGATACGCAGTATTTT
CASSEAGLAGSSDTQYF
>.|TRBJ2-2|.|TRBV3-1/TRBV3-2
TGTGCCAGCAGCCAAGGACTAAGGGTAGCCGGGGAGCTGTTTTTT
CASSQGLRVAGELFF
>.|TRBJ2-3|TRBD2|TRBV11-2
TGTGCCAGCAGCTTAAAAGCGCGTAGCGGGAGTGATACGCAGTATTTT
CASSLKARSGSDTQYF
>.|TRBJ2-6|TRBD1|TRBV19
TGTGCCAGTAGTAGCGACAGGGCAGCTGGGGCCAACGTCCTGACTTTC
CASSSDRAAGANVLTF
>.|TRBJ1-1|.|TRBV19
TGTGCCAGTACTCGAGAGAACACTGAAGCTTTCTTT
CASTRENTEAFF
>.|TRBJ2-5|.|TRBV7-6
TGTGCCAGCAGCTTAACGACGAACAGGGGGGGGTACCAAGAGACCCAGTACTTC
CASSLTTNRGGYQETQYF
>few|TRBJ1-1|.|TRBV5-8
TGTGCCAGCCCAGCTACTCGGGAGGGTCAGACGGGGATTGACACTGAAGCTTTCTTT
CASPATREGQTGIDTEAFF
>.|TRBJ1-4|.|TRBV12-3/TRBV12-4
TGTGCCAGCAGTACCGGGGTGAATGAAAAACTGTTTTTT
CASSTGVNEKLFF
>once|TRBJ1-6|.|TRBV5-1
TGCGCCAGCAGCTTCTACGGTCAGGAGGCGAATTCACCCCTCCACTTT
CASSFYGQEANSPLHF
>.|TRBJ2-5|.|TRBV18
TGTGCCAGCTCACCGCGTGCAAGACAAGAGACCCAGTACTTC
CASSPRARQETQYF
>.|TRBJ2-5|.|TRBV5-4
TGTGCCAGCAGCAACATACTTGGCGGGAAAGAGACCCAGTACTTC
CASSNILGGKETQYF